One sample yielded the 27 T cell receptor beta chains listed below, sequenced in a study of EBV T-cell therapy then PD-1 blockade in nasopharyngeal carcinoma. The table came from immunoSEQ multiplex PCR; TCRdb's copy has only in-frame clones and leaves some out. The table includes roughly 22,000 clones, over 75% detected once. Documented treatment: AdE1-LMPpoly-expanded autologous EBV-specific T-cell therapy followed by anti-PD-1 nivolumab. For these receptors, no antigen is known. Sequences were derived from CD8+ T cells from blood, sampled at day -245 from a patient whose treatment included autologous EBV-specific T cells and nivolumab. All receptors derive from a man aged 35-49 years with nasopharyngeal carcinoma.

The rearrangement links TRBV28 to TRBJ2-2, with D maybe TRBD1 (6 bases). Germline assignment: CDR1 MDHEN and CDR2 SYDVKM. The CDR3 runs to 15 residues. Trimming removed 3 bases from V and 0 bases from J, with 8 bases in between. CDR3 sequence reads: CASSLWTANTGELFF. The CDR3, as DNA: TGTGCCAGCAGTTTGTGGACAGCGAACACCGGGGAGCTGTTTTTT.

The CDR3 DNA is TGCGCCAGCAGCCAAGTAATGGGAGGCGGTGGAAACACCATATATTTT. Translating gives CASSQVMGGGGNTIYF. The V gene is TRBV4-1, the J gene TRBJ1-3; no firm D call. The CDR3 sequence is 16 residues long. Germline CDR1 MGHRA, CDR2 YSYEKL. Trimming removed 1 base from V and 3 bases from J, with 13 bases in between.

This sequence joins TRBV5-6 and TRBJ2-1, with D uncertain. V was clipped by 4 bases and J by 5 bases, with 7 bases between them. This CDR3 spans 12 amino acids. Germline lookup yields CDR1 SGHDT and CDR2 YYEEEE. The CDR3 spells CASSLLHNEQFF. The CDR3, as DNA: TGTGCCAGCAGCCTACTCCACAATGAGCAGTTCTTC.

This chain links TRBV6-9 with TRBJ1-5; D is perhaps TRBD1 (6 bases). The CDR3 extends over 21 amino acids. Germline assignment: CDR1 MNHGY and CDR2 SVAAGI. V gave up 4 bases and J gave up 0 bases, with 28 bases separating them. CDR3 DNA: TGTGCCAGCAGTTGGAACAGGGCCCTTACCCACCCCCCGTATAGCAATCAGCCCCAGCATTTT. It encodes CASSWNRALTHPPYSNQPQHF.

The V gene is TRBV29-1, the J gene TRBJ1-1; D unresolved. The CDR3 extends over 9 amino acids. Trimming took 5 bases from V and 8 from J, leaving 6 bases between them. From germline, CDR1 is SQVTM and CDR2 ANQGSEA. CDR3 region: CSVTPEAFF. The CDR3 nucleotides read TGCAGCGTTACACCAGAAGCTTTCTTT.

The genes are TRBV5-5 and TRBJ2-7; D may be TRBD1 (5 bases). Germline CDR1 reads SGHKS; CDR2 reads YYEKEE (reference sequence). V was clipped by 2 bases and J by 1 base, with 10 bases between them. The CDR3 length is 14 residues. In DNA form, the CDR3 reads TGTGCCAGCAGCTTTTCCTACAGGTCCTACGAGCAGTACTTC. This encodes CASSFSYRSYEQYF. Looking up the rest from reference TRBV5-5 and TRBJ2-7 gives the full variable domain: DAGVTQSPTHLIKTRGQQVTLRCSPISGHKSVSWYQQVLGQGPQFIFQYYEKEERGRGNFPDRFSARQFPNYSSELNVNALLLGDSALYLCASSFSYRSYEQYFGPGTRLTVT.

The chain joins TRBV7-9 to TRBJ2-3, with D perhaps assigned TRBD1 or TRBD2 (5 bases each). CDR1 is SEHNR and CDR2 is FQNEAQ in the germline V gene (reference sequence). This CDR3 region has 17 residues. Deletions cut 3 bases from V and 1 base from J, with 17 bases between. In DNA form, the CDR3 reads TGTGCCAGCAGCTTTGGGGAGACGGTCAGGGGCACAGATACGCAGTATTTT. It codes for CASSFGETVRGTDTQYF.

The chain couples TRBV4-3 to TRBJ1-2; D gene ambiguous. The ends were cut back, 3 bases at V and 4 bases at J, with 6 bases in the middle. Germline values: CDR1 LGHNA, CDR2 YSLEER. CDR3 length equals 12 residues. CDR3 region: CASSQSGYGYTF. The CDR3 region has the DNA TGCGCCAGCAGCCAGTCCGGCTATGGCTACACCTTC.

This chain links TRBV7-9 with TRBJ2-1; TRBD1 matches at 10 bases. Trimming at V came to 0 bases and at J to 6 bases, leaving 2 bases not matched to a gene. This CDR3 contains 15 residues. Germline assignment: CDR1 SEHNR and CDR2 FQNEAQ (reference sequence). For the CDR3, the DNA is TGTGCCAGCAGCTTAGCCGGGACAGGGGTCAATGAGCAGTTCTTC. Translating gives CASSLAGTGVNEQFF.

This chain's CDR3 is CASSEVATGGETQYF. The CDR3 coding sequence is TGTGCCAGCAGTGAAGTGGCGACAGGGGGGGAGACCCAGTACTTC. The genes are TRBV2 and TRBJ2-5; 9 positions agree with TRBD1. Trimming took 1 base from V and 5 from J; bases not matched to a gene: 5. Germline values: CDR1 SNHLY, CDR2 FYNNEI. The CDR3 is 15 residues long.

This clone appeared a few times. The chain couples TRBV27 to TRBJ1-1; tentatively, D is TRBD1 (5 bases). Trimming pared 7 bases from V and 1 base from J, leaving 13 bases between. From germline, CDR1 is MNHEY and CDR2 SMNVEV (reference sequence). This CDR3 comprises 14 residues. CDR3 DNA: TGTGCCAGCACCCCCGGGGGGACGAACACTGAAGCTTTCTTT. Protein sequence: CASTPGGTNTEAFF.

The J gene is TRBJ2-2, the V gene TRBV9, with a tentative D call TRBD2 (6 bases). CDR3 length: 15 residues. The V end was cut by 0 bases, the J end by 4 bases, with 10 bases between. Looked up from germline, CDR1 is SGDLS and CDR2 is YYNGEE. CDR3 protein: CASSVVGGGTGELFF. The CDR3 nucleotides are TGTGCCAGCAGCGTAGTTGGGGGAGGCACCGGGGAGCTGTTTTTT.

This chain connects TRBV6-4 to TRBJ2-1; D is unclear. CDR3 length equals 12 residues. The V gene lost 0 bases and the J gene lost 7 bases, with 4 bases spanning the gap. Germline CDR1 reads MRHNA; CDR2 reads SNTAGT. The CDR3 DNA reads as TGTGCCAGCAGTGACTCGAGGAATGAGCAGTTCTTC. Protein sequence: CASSDSRNEQFF.

V is TRBV7-5 and J is TRBJ2-2. TRBV7-5 is noted as a pseudogene. This CDR3 spans 13 amino acids. The CDR3 loop reads CVRSFLGSGELFF. CDR3 nucleotides: TGTGTCAGAAGCTTCCTGGGTTCAGGGGAGCTGTTTTTT.

The chain links TRBV5-6 to TRBJ2-2; the D is unclear. The germline V and J ends were trimmed by 7 bases and 1 base, with 14 bases remaining between them. The CDR3 contains 15 residues. The germline gives CDR1 SGHDT, CDR2 YYEEEE. This CDR3 reads CASARRQMNTGELFF. Here the CDR3 DNA reads TGTGCCAGCGCCCGGCGGCAGATGAACACCGGGGAGCTGTTTTTT. The full variable domain, its missing parts supplied by reference TRBV5-6 and TRBJ2-2, is DAGVTQSPTHLIKTRGQQVTLRCSPKSGHDTVSWYQQALGQGPQFIFQYYEEEERQRGNFPDRFSGHQFPNYSSELNVNALLLGDSALYLCASARRQMNTGELFFGEGSRLTVL.

The chain uses TRBV4-2 and TRBJ2-7, with D perhaps matching TRBD1 or TRBD2 (5 bases each). V lost 1 base to trimming and J lost 4 bases, with 8 bases between them. CDR3 length: 13 amino acids. The germline CDR1 and CDR2 sequences are LGHNA and YNFKEQ. CDR3 in amino acids: CASSQVRGYEQYF. The CDR3 region has the DNA TGTGCCAGCAGCCAAGTGAGGGGTTACGAGCAGTACTTC.

This chain uses TRBV5-6 with TRBJ2-5; D perhaps matches TRBD2 (5 bases). Germline CDR1 and CDR2: SGHDT and YYEEEE. V lost 3 bases to trimming and J lost 5 bases, with 8 bases between them. The CDR3 consists of 12 residues. The CDR3 DNA is TGTGCCAGCAGCTGGGAGTGGGAGACCCAGTACTTC. This gives the protein CASSWEWETQYF.

The chain couples TRBV7-6 to TRBJ1-5, with 9 bases that match TRBD1. CDR3 length: 15 residues. Trimming at V came to 5 bases and at J to 4 bases, leaving 6 bases not matched to a gene. Germline V gives CDR1 SGHVS, CDR2 FNYEAQ. The CDR3 region has the DNA TGTGCCAGCAGCGCTACAGGGGGCCTAAATCAGCCCCAGCATTTT. Encoded protein: CASSATGGLNQPQHF.

For this clone: Additional DNA sequences in this sample encode the identical CDR3. The rearrangement uses TRBV9 and TRBJ2-7; no clear D gene. Between the trimmed V and J ends, which lost 0 bases and 2 bases, there was a span of 12 bases. Germline CDR1 is SGDLS and CDR2 is YYNGEE. The CDR3 runs 15 residues. In nucleotides, the CDR3 is TGTGCCAGCAGCGTAGGGGCAGGCGCTCCCTACGAGCAGTACTTC. Translation: CASSVGAGAPYEQYF. The full variable domain, in which reference TRBV9 and TRBJ2-7 provide the parts outside the CDR3, is DSGVTQTPKHLITATGQRVTLRCSPRSGDLSVYWYQQSLDQGLQFLIQYYNGEERAKGNILERFSAQQFPDLHSELNLSSLELGDSALYFCASSVGAGAPYEQYFGPGTRLTVT.

The chain is built from TRBV15 and TRBJ1-5; perhaps TRBD1 as D (6 bases). The germline V gene encodes CDR1 LNHNV and CDR2 YYDKDF (reference sequence). The ends were cut back, 3 bases at V and 5 bases at J, with 11 bases in the middle. This CDR3 is 14 amino acids long. The DNA for the CDR3 is TGTGCCACCAGCAGGATCAGGGGTTATCAGCCCCAGCATTTT. Translated: CATSRIRGYQPQHF.

The CDR3 bases are TGTGCCAGCAGCCGGACAGCAGCCTACGAGCAGTACTTC. This encodes CASSRTAAYEQYF. This sequence joins TRBV9 and TRBJ2-7; a possible D gene is TRBD1 (6 bases). V was cut by 4 bases and J by 2 bases, with 10 bases left in between. The length of the CDR3 is 13 residues. CDR1 and CDR2 from the germline V gene are SGDLS and YYNGEE.

The table lists this clone with a count of one. This chain connects TRBV9 to TRBJ2-7; possibly TRBD1 for D (6 bases). Germline CDR1 is SGDLS and CDR2 is YYNGEE. This CDR3 comprises 14 residues. With 3 bases removed from V and 3 bases from J, the gap between germline ends came to 13 bases. CDR3 DNA: TGTGCCAGCAGCGCCAGGGGATTCCGCTACGAGCAGTACTTC. Translated, it gives CASSARGFRYEQYF. Combining the CDR3 with reference TRBV9 and TRBJ2-7 gives the whole variable domain DSGVTQTPKHLITATGQRVTLRCSPRSGDLSVYWYQQSLDQGLQFLIQYYNGEERAKGNILERFSAQQFPDLHSELNLSSLELGDSALYFCASSARGFRYEQYFGPGTRLTVT.

V gene TRBV10-3 combines with J gene TRBJ1-6; 9 nucleotides agree with TRBD1. With V trimmed by 2 bases and J by 2 bases, 1 base remained unmatched. The CDR3 spans 16 residues. In germline, CDR1 is ENHRY, CDR2 SYGVKD. The CDR3 nucleotides are TGTGCCATCAGTGAGGGACAGGGGACCTATAATTCACCCCTCCACTTT. Protein product: CAISEGQGTYNSPLHF.

The V and J genes are TRBV7-2 and TRBJ1-2; D unclear. The CDR3 consists of 14 residues. The germline CDR1 and CDR2 sequences are SGHTA and FQGNSA. Trimming cost V 6 bases and J 4 bases, with 15 bases left between them. CDR3 nucleotides: TGTGCCAGCAGATTGATATCGGGTTTCTATGGCTACACCTTC. Its translation is CASRLISGFYGYTF.

The chain uses TRBV4-3 and TRBJ1-6; D is undetermined. V was cut by 1 base and J by 7 bases, with 8 bases left in between. Germline CDR1 reads LGHNA; CDR2 reads YSLEER. CDR3 length: 14 amino acids. The CDR3 sequence is CASSQGTENSPLHF. CDR3 sequence (DNA): TGCGCCAGCAGCCAAGGGACCGAGAATTCACCCCTCCACTTT.

The chain couples TRBV7-9 to TRBJ2-1, with 8 nucleotides matching TRBD2. Looked up from germline, CDR1 is SEHNR and CDR2 is FQNEAQ (reference sequence). The CDR3 runs 15 residues. Trimming removed 3 bases from V and 7 bases from J; junction bases left unmatched: 8. CDR3 bases: TGTGCCAGCAGCTTGATACGGGGGGGCCAGAATGAGCAGTTCTTC. Translation: CASSLIRGGQNEQFF.

In its sample, this clone was seen once. V usage is TRBV7-6 and J usage is TRBJ2-1; TRBD2 matches at 9 bases. The V segment lost 5 bases and the J segment 9 bases; nucleotides outside the gene matches: 8. This CDR3 contains 14 residues. In germline, CDR1 is SGHVS, CDR2 FNYEAQ. Here the CDR3 reads CASSASGVSGEQFF. The CDR3 region has the DNA TGTGCCAGCAGCGCTAGCGGGGTGAGCGGTGAGCAGTTCTTC.